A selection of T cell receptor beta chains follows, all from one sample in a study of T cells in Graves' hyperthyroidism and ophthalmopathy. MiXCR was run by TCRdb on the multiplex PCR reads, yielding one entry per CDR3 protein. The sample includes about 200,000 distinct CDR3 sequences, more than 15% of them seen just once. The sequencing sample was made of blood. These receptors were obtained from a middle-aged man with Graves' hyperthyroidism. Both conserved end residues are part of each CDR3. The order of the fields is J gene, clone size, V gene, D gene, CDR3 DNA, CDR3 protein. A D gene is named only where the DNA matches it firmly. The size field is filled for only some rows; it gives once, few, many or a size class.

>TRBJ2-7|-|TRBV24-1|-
TGTGCCACCGGACCGCGGCAGGGATACGAGCAGTACTTC
CATGPRQGYEQYF
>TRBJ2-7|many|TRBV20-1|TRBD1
TGCAGTGCTATCCCCGGGACAGGGGACTACGAGCAGTACTTC
CSAIPGTGDYEQYF
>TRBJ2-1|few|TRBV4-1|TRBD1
TGCGCCAGCAGCCCGGGACAGGGACAAAGGGGTGAGCAGTTCTTC
CASSPGQGQRGEQFF
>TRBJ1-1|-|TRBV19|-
TGTGCCAGTAACCCGACACTGAACACTGAAGCTTTCTTT
CASNPTLNTEAFF
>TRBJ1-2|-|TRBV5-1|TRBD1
TGCGCCAGCAGCCTTGACAGGGCCTCTAGCTATGGCTACACCTTC
CASSLDRASSYGYTF
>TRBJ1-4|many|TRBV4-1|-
TGCGCCAGCAGCCGAAGAGCAACTAATGAAAAACTGTTTTTT
CASSRRATNEKLFF
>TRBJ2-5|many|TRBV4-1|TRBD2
TGCGCCAGCAGCCGCGGGGGACAAGAGACCCAGTACTTC
CASSRGGQETQYF
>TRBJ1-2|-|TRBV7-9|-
TGTGCCAGCAGCGTCACAGGCCTCGGCTACACCTTC
CASSVTGLGYTF
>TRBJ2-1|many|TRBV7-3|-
TGTGCCAGCAGCTTAGGGGCGGGCCTAAGCTCCTACAATGAGCAGTTCTTC
CASSLGAGLSSYNEQFF
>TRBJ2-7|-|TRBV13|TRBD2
TGTGCCAGCAGCTGGGGACTAGCGGGAGCCCGCCGCTACGAGCAGTACTTC
CASSWGLAGARRYEQYF
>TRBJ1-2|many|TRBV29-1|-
TGCAGCGTTGAAACAGGAGCGTATGGCTACACCTTC
CSVETGAYGYTF
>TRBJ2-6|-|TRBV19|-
TGTGCCAGTACGCGAAGCCCCGGGGCCAACGTCCTGACTTTC
CASTRSPGANVLTF
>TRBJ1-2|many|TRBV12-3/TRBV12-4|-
TGTGCCAGCGAAGGGGGAAGTGGCTACACCTTC
CASEGGSGYTF
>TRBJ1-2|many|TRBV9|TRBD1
TGTGCCAGCAGCGTAGAACCCAGAACCGGGACAGGGGACGCTGGCTACACCTTC
CASSVEPRTGTGDAGYTF
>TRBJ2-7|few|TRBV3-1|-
TGTGCCAGCAGCCGTCTCTCCGAGCAGTACTTC
CASSRLSEQYF
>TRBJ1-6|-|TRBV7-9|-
TGTGCCAGCAGCTTACATTCGTCACCCCTCCACTTT
CASSLHSSPLHF
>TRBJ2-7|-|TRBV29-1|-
TGCAGCGTTGTCACAGGGGACTTCGAGCAGTACTTC
CSVVTGDFEQYF
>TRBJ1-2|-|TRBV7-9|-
TGTGCCAGCAGTGATCGGTTAGCTAACTATGGCTACACCTTC
CASSDRLANYGYTF
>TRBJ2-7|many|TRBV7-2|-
TGTGCCAGCAGCTTAGCGACGAGCTACGAGCAGTACTTC
CASSLATSYEQYF
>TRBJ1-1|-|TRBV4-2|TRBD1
TGTGCCAGCAGCCGATCAGTGGGGGACAGGGGCGTGAACACTGAAGCTTTCTTT
CASSRSVGDRGVNTEAFF
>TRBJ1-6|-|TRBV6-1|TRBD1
TGTGCCAGCAGCCTATTCCGGGACAGAGATAATTCACCCCTCCACTTT
CASSLFRDRDNSPLHF
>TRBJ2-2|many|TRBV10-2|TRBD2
TGCGCCAGCAGACTCGCGGGAGGGGTCGGGGAGCTGTTTTTT
CASRLAGGVGELFF
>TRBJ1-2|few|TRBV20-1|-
TGCAGTGCTAGAGTCGCGGGGGCTAGCTATGGCTACACCTTC
CSARVAGASYGYTF
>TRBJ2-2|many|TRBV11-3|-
TGTGCCAGCAGCTTAGGAGCGGTAACGAACACCGGGGAGCTGTTTTTT
CASSLGAVTNTGELFF
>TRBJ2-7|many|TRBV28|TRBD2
TGTGCCAGCAGTTTAGGAACTAGCGGGAGCTACGAGCAGTACTTC
CASSLGTSGSYEQYF
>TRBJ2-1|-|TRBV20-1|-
TGCAGTGCTAGAGTTCCAGGGGAGATGAGGCAGTTCTTC
CSARVPGEMRQFF
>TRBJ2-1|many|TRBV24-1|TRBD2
TGTGCCACCAGTGATCCGGGACTAGCGGGAAAAAATGAGCAGTTCTTC
CATSDPGLAGKNEQFF
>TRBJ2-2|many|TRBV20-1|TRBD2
TGCAGTGCTAGGCTAGCGGGAACGGACACCGGGGAGCTGTTTTTT
CSARLAGTDTGELFF
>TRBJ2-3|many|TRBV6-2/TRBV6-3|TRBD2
TGTGCCAGCAGTTACGGGGGGGTTTCATACACAGATACGCAGTATTTT
CASSYGGVSYTDTQYF
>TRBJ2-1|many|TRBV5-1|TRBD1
TGCGCCAGCAGCTTTACCGGGACAGGGGGCTTGGACAATGAGCAGTTCTTC
CASSFTGTGGLDNEQFF
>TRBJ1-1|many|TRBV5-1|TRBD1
TGCGCCAGCAGCTCACGGACAGGGTGGACTGAAGCTTTCTTT
CASSSRTGWTEAFF
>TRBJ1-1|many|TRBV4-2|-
TGTGCCAGCAGCCAACGACTGATCATGAACACTGAAGCTTTCTTT
CASSQRLIMNTEAFF
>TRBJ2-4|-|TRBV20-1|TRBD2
TGCAGTGCTAGGGCACTAGCGGTTTCTCGAAACATTCAGTACTTC
CSARALAVSRNIQYF
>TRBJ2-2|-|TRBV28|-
TGTGCCAGCAGCGGTGGACTCGTGCGGACCGGGGAGCTGTTTTTT
CASSGGLVRTGELFF
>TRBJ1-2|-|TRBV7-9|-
TGTGCCAGCAGCCCCGGGGGCAGGGAGAACTATGGCTACACCTTC
CASSPGGRENYGYTF
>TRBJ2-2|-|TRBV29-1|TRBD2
TGCAGCGTTTACGCGGGAGAAGGCACCGGGGAGCTGTTTTTT
CSVYAGEGTGELFF
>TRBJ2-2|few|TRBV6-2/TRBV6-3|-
TGTGCCAGCAGTCGCCCGACTAGTTTCACCGGGGAGCTGTTTTTT
CASSRPTSFTGELFF
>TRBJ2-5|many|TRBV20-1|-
TGCAGCTTAGCGGTTACGTACCAAGAGACCCAGTACTTC
CSLAVTYQETQYF
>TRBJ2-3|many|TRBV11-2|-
TGTGCCAGCAGCTCCCGGACTGGAGGGGTCCCAGATACGCAGTATTTT
CASSSRTGGVPDTQYF
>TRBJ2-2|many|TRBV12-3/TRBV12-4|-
TGTGCCAGCAGTTTAGTAACGGGCGGGGAGCTGTTTTTT
CASSLVTGGELFF
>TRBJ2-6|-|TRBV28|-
TGTGCCAGTCAGGATAGTGCCTCTGGGGCCAACGTCCTGACTTTC
CASQDSASGANVLTF
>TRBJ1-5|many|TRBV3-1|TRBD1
TGTGCCAGCAGCCAAGGGACAGGGAGCAATCAGCCCCAGCATTTT
CASSQGTGSNQPQHF
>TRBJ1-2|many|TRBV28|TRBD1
TGTGCCAGCAGTTCAACAGGGGGCAGGGGCTACACCTTC
CASSSTGGRGYTF
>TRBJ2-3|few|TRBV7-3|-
TGTGCCAGCAGCCCACCTGGAAGGGTGGATACGCAGTATTTT
CASSPPGRVDTQYF
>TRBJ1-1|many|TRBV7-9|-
TGTGCCAGCAGCCTCCGAGAGGCGGCTGAAGCTTTCTTT
CASSLREAAEAFF